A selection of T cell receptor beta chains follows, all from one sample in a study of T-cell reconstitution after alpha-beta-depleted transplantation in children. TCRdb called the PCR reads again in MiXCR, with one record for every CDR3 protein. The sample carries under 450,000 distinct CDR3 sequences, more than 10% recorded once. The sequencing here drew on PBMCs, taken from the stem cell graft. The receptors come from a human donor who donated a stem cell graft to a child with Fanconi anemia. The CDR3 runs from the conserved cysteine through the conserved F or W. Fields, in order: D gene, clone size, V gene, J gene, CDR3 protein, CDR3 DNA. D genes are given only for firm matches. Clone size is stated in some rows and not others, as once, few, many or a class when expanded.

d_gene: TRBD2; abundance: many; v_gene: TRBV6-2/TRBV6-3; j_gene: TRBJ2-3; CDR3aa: CASRRAGGPGDTQYF; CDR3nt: TGTGCCAGCAGACGAGCGGGGGGGCCGGGAGATACGCAGTATTTT
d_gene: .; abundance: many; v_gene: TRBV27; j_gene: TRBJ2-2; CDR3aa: CASLVPDSANTGELFF; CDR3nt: TGTGCCAGCCTTGTTCCTGACAGCGCGAACACCGGGGAGCTGTTTTTT
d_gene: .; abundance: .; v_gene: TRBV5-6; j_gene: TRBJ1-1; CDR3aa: CASSLVSRGEAFF; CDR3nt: TGTGCCAGCAGCTTGGTTAGCAGGGGTGAAGCTTTCTTT
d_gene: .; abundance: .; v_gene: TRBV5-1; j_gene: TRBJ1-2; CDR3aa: CASSPGPGSDGYTF; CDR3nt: TGCGCCAGCAGCCCCGGGCCGGGGAGCGATGGCTACACCTTC
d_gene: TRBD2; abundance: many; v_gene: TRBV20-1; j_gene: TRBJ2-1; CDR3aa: CSASRGLAGYNEQFF; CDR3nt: TGCAGTGCTAGTAGAGGGCTAGCGGGGTACAATGAGCAGTTCTTC
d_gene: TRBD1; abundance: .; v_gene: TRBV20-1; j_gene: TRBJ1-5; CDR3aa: CSAADREVFRPQHF; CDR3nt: TGCAGTGCTGCCGACAGGGAAGTGTTCCGGCCCCAGCATTTT
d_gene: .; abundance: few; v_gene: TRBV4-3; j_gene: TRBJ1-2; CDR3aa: CASSPAGTLLAYTF; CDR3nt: TGCGCCAGCAGCCCTGCCGGAACCTTACTGGCCTACACCTTC
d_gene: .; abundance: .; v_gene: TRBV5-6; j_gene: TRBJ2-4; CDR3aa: CASSLDGPGAKNIQYF; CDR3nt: TGTGCCAGCAGCTTGGATGGACCGGGGGCCAAAAACATTCAGTACTTC
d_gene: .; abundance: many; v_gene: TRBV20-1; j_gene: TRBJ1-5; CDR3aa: CSARQGLGNQPQHF; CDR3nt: TGCAGTGCTAGACAGGGATTGGGCAATCAGCCCCAGCATTTT
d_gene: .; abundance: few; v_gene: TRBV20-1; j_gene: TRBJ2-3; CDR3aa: CSARDLGVRNTQYF; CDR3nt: TGCAGTGCTAGAGATCTGGGAGTCCGAAATACGCAGTATTTT
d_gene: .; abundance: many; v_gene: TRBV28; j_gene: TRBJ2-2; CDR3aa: CASRTSTNTGELFF; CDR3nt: TGTGCCAGCAGAACAAGTACGAACACCGGGGAGCTGTTTTTT
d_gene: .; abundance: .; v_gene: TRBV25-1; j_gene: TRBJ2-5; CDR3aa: CASSEYSRREWQETQYF; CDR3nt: TGTGCCAGCAGTGAATATAGCCGCAGGGAGTGGCAAGAGACCCAGTACTTC
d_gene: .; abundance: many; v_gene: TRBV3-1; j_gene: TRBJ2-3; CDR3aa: CASSQDTSVSTDTQYF; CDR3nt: TGTGCCAGCAGCCAAGATACTTCCGTTAGCACAGATACGCAGTATTTT
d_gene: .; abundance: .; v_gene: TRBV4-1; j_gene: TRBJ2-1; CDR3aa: CASSQEGGSYNEQFF; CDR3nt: TGCGCCAGCAGCCAAGAAGGCGGAAGTTACAATGAGCAGTTCTTC
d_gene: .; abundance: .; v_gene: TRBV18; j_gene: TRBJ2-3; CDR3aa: CASSPGLNTDTQYF; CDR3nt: TGTGCCAGCTCACCAGGCTTGAACACAGATACGCAGTATTTT
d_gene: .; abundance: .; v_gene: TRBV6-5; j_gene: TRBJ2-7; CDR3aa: CASSYPDLVDEQYF; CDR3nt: TGTGCCAGCAGTTACCCGGACCTAGTTGACGAGCAGTACTTC